The 8 T cell receptor beta chains below come from one sample, sequenced in a study of T cells in Graves' hyperthyroidism and ophthalmopathy. Researchers took RNA transcripts and amplified the TCR beta CDR3 regions from them. HTBI primers were the set used in a first-round RT-PCR of the TCR CDR3. MiXCR was run by TCRdb on the multiplex PCR reads, yielding one entry per CDR3 protein. The profile covers hundreds of thousands of distinct CDR3 sequences, with about a sixth appearing a single time and roughly 13% taken by the ten largest. Specimen: blood. The receptors shown here come from a woman aged 18-29 years with Graves' hyperthyroidism.

Many counts were recorded for this clonotype. The chain couples TRBV2 to TRBJ2-5; 10 bases agree with TRBD2. Per the germline V gene, CDR1 is SNHLY and CDR2 is FYNNEI. This CDR3 region has 17 residues. With 4 bases clipped from V and 2 bases from J, the junction kept 10 bases outside the gene matches. The CDR3 DNA follows: TGTGCCAGCAGTGGGACTAGCGGAATCCGATCTCAAGAGACCCAGTACTTC. Its translation is CASSGTSGIRSQETQYF.

This clonotype was recorded at least ten times. The chain carries TRBV27 and TRBJ2-7, with a weak D call TRBD2 (6 bases). Trimming cost V 6 bases and J 0 bases, with 12 bases left between them. CDR3 length equals 14 residues. In germline, CDR1 is MNHEY, CDR2 SMNVEV (reference sequence). Written as DNA, the CDR3 is TGTGCCAGCAGCCCCGGAGGGAGCTCCTACGAGCAGTACTTC. It codes for CASSPGGSSYEQYF.

The rearrangement joins TRBV3-1 to TRBJ1-1, with D possibly TRBD1 on 5 matching bases. V was cut by 1 base and J by 3 bases, with 18 bases left in between. Germline V lookup: CDR1 LGHDT, CDR2 YNNKEL (reference sequence). The CDR3 runs to 17 residues. The CDR3: CASSQGQGLIIDTEAFF. Here the CDR3 DNA reads TGTGCCAGCAGCCAAGGGCAGGGTTTAATCATTGACACTGAAGCTTTCTTT.

The CDR3 loop reads CASSTQGGYNEQFF. The CDR3 DNA reads TGTGCCAGTAGTACCCAGGGGGGCTACAATGAGCAGTTCTTC. The V call is TRBV19, the J call TRBJ2-1; D possibly corresponds to TRBD1 (7 bases). CDR3 length: 14 amino acids. Germline V gives CDR1 LNHDA, CDR2 SQIVND (reference sequence). V was cut by 4 bases and J by 3 bases, with 10 bases left in between.

This clonotype appeared many times. The V call is TRBV7-9, the J call TRBJ2-1; TRBD1 matches 12 bases. V shed 3 bases, J shed 10 bases, and the junction held 10 bases outside the gene matches. Germline V gene data show CDR1 as SEHNR and CDR2 as FQNEAQ (reference sequence). This CDR3 is 16 amino acids long. Here the CDR3 reads CASSFHRDRGRGEQFF. The CDR3 DNA follows: TGTGCCAGCAGCTTCCACCGGGACAGGGGGCGGGGGGAGCAGTTCTTC.

This clonotype has just a few counts. The CDR3 nucleotides read TGCAGTATCCTTCGGGGGGACCTTAACTATGGCTACACCTTC. Protein product: CSILRGDLNYGYTF. The J gene is TRBJ1-2, the V gene TRBV20-1, with a possible D match to TRBD1 (5 bases). Germline assignment: CDR1 DFQATT and CDR2 SNEGSKA (reference sequence). The CDR3 covers 14 residues. Trimming removed 8 bases from V and 1 base from J, with 17 bases in between.

Remarks on this clonotype: Germline and junction disagree at one end, which may indicate a read error. This chain joins TRBV11-2 and TRBJ1-2; 11 positions agree with TRBD1. The CDR3 contains 15 residues. From germline, CDR1 is SGHAT and CDR2 FQNNGV. The CDR3 DNA reads TGCGCCAGCAGCCCAATCGGACAGGGGGCCGGTGGCTACACCTTC. Its protein product is CASSPIGQGAGGYTF.

The chain carries TRBV9 and TRBJ1-1, with 9 bases identical to TRBD1. Per the germline V gene, CDR1 is SGDLS and CDR2 is YYNGEE. CDR3 length: 16 amino acids. Unmatched junction bases numbered 6, after V lost 2 bases and J lost 1 base. The CDR3 bases are TGTGCCAGCAGCGTCGGGACAGGGAGGGAGAACACTGAAGCTTTCTTT. The encoded protein is CASSVGTGRENTEAFF. Filled out from reference TRBV9 and TRBJ1-1, the complete variable domain reads DSGVTQTPKHLITATGQRVTLRCSPRSGDLSVYWYQQSLDQGLQFLIQYYNGEERAKGNILERFSAQQFPDLHSELNLSSLELGDSALYFCASSVGTGRENTEAFFGQGTRLTVV.